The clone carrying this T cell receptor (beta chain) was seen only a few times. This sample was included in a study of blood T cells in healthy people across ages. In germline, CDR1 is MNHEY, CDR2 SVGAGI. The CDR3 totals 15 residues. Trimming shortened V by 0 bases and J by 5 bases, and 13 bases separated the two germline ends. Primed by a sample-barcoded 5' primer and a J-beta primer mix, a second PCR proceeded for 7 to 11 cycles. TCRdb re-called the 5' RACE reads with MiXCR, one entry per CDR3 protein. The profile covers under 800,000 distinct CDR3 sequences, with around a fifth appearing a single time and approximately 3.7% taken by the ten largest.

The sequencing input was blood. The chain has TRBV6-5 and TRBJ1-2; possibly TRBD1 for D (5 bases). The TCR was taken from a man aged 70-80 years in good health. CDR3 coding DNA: TGTGCCAGCAGTTACTCGGCCGGGGGTGGGTATGGCTACACCTTC. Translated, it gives CASSYSAGGGYGYTF.